These T cell receptor beta chains were read from a single sample in a study of CD8 T cells in Susac syndrome. TCRdb reprocessed the immunoSEQ multiplex PCR reads via MiXCR and lists one record per CDR3 protein. Among a few hundred thousand distinct CDR3 sequences listed, about 94% were seen once. The specimen sequenced was CD4+ T cells from PBMCs. The source is a human donor with multiple sclerosis. Each CDR3 is given with its conserved first and last residue. Each record gives: clone size, J gene, V gene, CDR3 protein. Clone sizes are given selectively: once, few, many, or a class where the clone is expanded.

>NA|TRBJ2-2|TRBV5-4
CASSFQGGTGELFF
>NA|TRBJ2-2|TRBV28
CASSQNGITGELFF
>NA|TRBJ1-5|TRBV30
CAWSVGTDQPQHF
>NA|TRBJ1-1|TRBV3-1
CASSQIARDTEAFF
>NA|TRBJ2-3|TRBV4-1
CASSQDGLAADTQYF
>once|TRBJ2-7|TRBV28
CASSLADSRPYEQYF
>NA|TRBJ1-3|TRBV20-1
CSARDRPGNTIYF
>NA|TRBJ1-1|TRBV27
CASSYNGGNTEAFF
>NA|TRBJ2-5|TRBV20-1
CSARRGGRETQYF
>NA|TRBJ1-1|TRBV14
CASSNRNTEAFF
>NA|TRBJ1-2|TRBV3-1
CASSPAKNYGYTF
>NA|TRBJ2-5|TRBV12-3/TRBV12-4
CASSPRWRTVEETQYF
>NA|TRBJ2-4|TRBV20-1
CSALVAAKNIQYF
>few|TRBJ2-4|TRBV7-2
CASSLGGAAKNIQYF
>NA|TRBJ2-5|TRBV6-5
CASSYQGLAGSGAQYF
>NA|TRBJ2-2|TRBV19
CASSQTSTGELFF
>NA|TRBJ2-5|TRBV19
CASSPRGDRGKETQYF
>few|TRBJ2-1|TRBV5-4
CASSLREPYNEQFF
>NA|TRBJ1-1|TRBV18
CASSPSGTEGNAAFF
>NA|TRBJ1-4|TRBV15
CATSRVTGREFNEKLFF
>once|TRBJ2-1|TRBV21-1
CASSKEKGQGRVYNEQFF
>NA|TRBJ1-2|TRBV4-2
CASSQAGQGPPRRGYTF
>NA|TRBJ2-7|TRBV10-1
CASSESWTGVNEQYF
>NA|TRBJ1-2|TRBV7-9
CASSLGDRGTYRTF
>once|TRBJ2-1|TRBV3-1
CASSQALGGRAHNEQFF
>NA|TRBJ2-1|TRBV11-2
CASGGLGGRNEQFF
>NA|TRBJ1-2|TRBV15
CATSGGRGRKIQNGYTF
>NA|TRBJ2-5|TRBV6-5
CASSYASGRETQYF
>NA|TRBJ1-1|TRBV19
CASSGGRVNTEAFF
>NA|TRBJ1-1|TRBV5-6
CASTPGLNTEAFF
>once|TRBJ1-1|TRBV5-4
CASSLPLQGRTEAFF
>NA|TRBJ1-2|TRBV24-1
CATGGQGLGGYTF
>NA|TRBJ2-5|TRBV4-1
CASSQQRGKETQYF
>NA|TRBJ2-1|TRBV3-1
CASSQDGLAGGLSSYNEQFF
>NA|TRBJ2-7|TRBV3-1
CASSQDRAGYYEQYF
>NA|TRBJ2-5|TRBV5-1
CASSTEPRRGETQYF
>NA|TRBJ1-5|TRBV20-1
CSARPWTGNQPQHF
>few|TRBJ2-7|TRBV29-1
CSSTGTGGGEQYF
>once|TRBJ1-5|TRBV19
CASSISLGGGQPQHF
>once|TRBJ2-7|TRBV25-1
CASSPSGTGVYEQYF
>once|TRBJ1-2|TRBV24-1
CATSGRDRQNGGYGYTF
>NA|TRBJ1-4|TRBV30
CAWSVRAGGIYEKLFF
>few|TRBJ1-2|TRBV7-9
CASSLAAGNYGYTF
>NA|TRBJ2-3|TRBV27
CASSFGSSASSTDTQYF